A selection of T cell receptor beta chains follows, all from one sample in a study of cytomegalovirus exposure and HLA in healthy donors. Data came from immunoSEQ multiplex PCR; TCRdb stores just in-frame clones and leaves some out. The profile shows around 160,000 clones, about 63% of them singletons. Specimen: PBMCs. These receptors originate from a woman between 35 and 50 years old in good health and CMV-seropositive. The CDR3 runs from the conserved cysteine through the conserved F or W. The D gene is left open where the match is weak. Not all rows give a size; the values are once, few, many and, for expanded clones, a class.

clone size	D gene	V gene	J gene	CDR3 DNA	CDR3 protein
NA	TRBD2	TRBV5-1	TRBJ2-7	TGCGCCAGCAGCTTGGAAGCGGGAGAGGGGTACGAGCAGTACTTC	CASSLEAGEGYEQYF
NA	NA	TRBV13	TRBJ1-1	TGTGCCAGCAGCTTATATACGGGAGCCGACACTGAAGCTTTCTTT	CASSLYTGADTEAFF
once	NA	TRBV29-1	TRBJ2-7	TGCAGCGATCCTCCCCGATTTAGGCCTCCAGAAAGGGGTGCCTACGAGCAGTACTTC	CSDPPRFRPPERGAYEQYF
NA	NA	TRBV7-2	TRBJ1-3	TGTGCCAGCAGCTCATTAGTCGGGACCATATATTTT	CASSSLVGTIYF
NA	NA	TRBV19	TRBJ2-7	TGTGCCAGTAGTATGGGACTTAGCTCCTACGAGCAGTACTTC	CASSMGLSSYEQYF
NA	NA	TRBV9	TRBJ2-5	TGTGCCAGCAGCCTCACCGGGACTCAAGAGACCCAGTACTTC	CASSLTGTQETQYF
NA	NA	TRBV27	TRBJ1-1	TGTGCCAGCAGTTCACAAGGAGGGAGGAACCCTGAAGCTTTCTTT	CASSSQGGRNPEAFF
NA	NA	TRBV4-3	TRBJ2-1	TGCGCGGGGGGGCGGGGGGAGCAGTTCTTC	CAGGRGEQFF
once	TRBD1	TRBV18	TRBJ1-6	TGTGCCAGCTCCGCCGGGACAGGGGATCCACCCCTCCACTTT	CASSAGTGDPPLHF
few	NA	TRBV4-3	TRBJ1-1	TGCGCCAGCAGCCAAAGGGACTTTAGGGGCGAAGACACTGAAGCTTTCTTT	CASSQRDFRGEDTEAFF
NA	TRBD1	TRBV10-1	TRBJ1-6	TGCGCCAGCAGCCTCACAGGGGGATCACCCCTCCACTTT	CASSLTGGSPLHF
NA	NA	TRBV27	TRBJ2-2	TGTGCCAGCAGTTTATGGGGCCAGACCGGGGAGCTGTTTTTT	CASSLWGQTGELFF
few	TRBD1	TRBV5-6	TRBJ1-1	TGTGCCAGCAGCGTCCCGGGACAGGGAGGAGGCACTGAAGCTTTCTTT	CASSVPGQGGGTEAFF
few	TRBD1	TRBV15	TRBJ1-5	TGTGCCACCAGCGGACTTGGACAGGGCATCCTTCAGCCCCAGCATTTT	CATSGLGQGILQPQHF
few	TRBD1	TRBV4-1	TRBJ2-1	TGCGCCAGCAGCCAAGCGACAGGGGTCGATGAGCAGTTCTTC	CASSQATGVDEQFF
NA	TRBD1	TRBV5-1	TRBJ2-7	TGCGCCAGCAGCTTGGTTTGGACAGGGGGCGCCGGCTACGAGCAGTACTTC	CASSLVWTGGAGYEQYF
NA	TRBD1	TRBV27	TRBJ2-5	TGTGCCAGCAGTTTATCGCGGGACAGGTGGGAGACCCAGTACTTC	CASSLSRDRWETQYF
NA	TRBD2	TRBV4-2	TRBJ2-7	TGTGCCAGCAGCCAAGCCCTTCTAGCGGGGGGGCACGAGCAGTACTTC	CASSQALLAGGHEQYF
NA	TRBD2	TRBV6-5	TRBJ2-3	TGTGCCAGCAGTTCGCTAGCGGAGGGGTCCGATACGCAGTATTTT	CASSSLAEGSDTQYF
NA	NA	TRBV6-1	TRBJ1-5	TGTGCCAGCAGTTTAGCGGGGGGACAAAATCAGCCCCAGCATTTT	CASSLAGGQNQPQHF
few	NA	TRBV4-2	TRBJ2-7	TGTGCCAGCAGCCAAGGCGCAGGTTCGGAAGGAAGCTACGAGCAGTACTTC	CASSQGAGSEGSYEQYF
few	NA	TRBV6-1	TRBJ2-7	TGTGCCAGCAGAACTTACGAGCAGTACTTC	CASRTYEQYF